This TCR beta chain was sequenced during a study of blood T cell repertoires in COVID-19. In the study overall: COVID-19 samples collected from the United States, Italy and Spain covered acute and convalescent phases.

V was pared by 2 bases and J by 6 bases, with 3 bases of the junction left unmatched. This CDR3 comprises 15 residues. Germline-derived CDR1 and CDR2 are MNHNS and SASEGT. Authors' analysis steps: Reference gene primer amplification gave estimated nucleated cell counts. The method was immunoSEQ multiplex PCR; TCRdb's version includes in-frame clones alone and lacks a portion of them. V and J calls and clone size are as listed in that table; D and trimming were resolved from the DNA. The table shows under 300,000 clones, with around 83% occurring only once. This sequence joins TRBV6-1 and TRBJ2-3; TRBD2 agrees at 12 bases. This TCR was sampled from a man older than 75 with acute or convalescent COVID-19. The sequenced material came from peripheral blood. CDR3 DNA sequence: TGTGCCAGCAGTGAACTAGCGGGAGGGCCGGATACGCAGTATTTT. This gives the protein CASSELAGGPDTQYF.